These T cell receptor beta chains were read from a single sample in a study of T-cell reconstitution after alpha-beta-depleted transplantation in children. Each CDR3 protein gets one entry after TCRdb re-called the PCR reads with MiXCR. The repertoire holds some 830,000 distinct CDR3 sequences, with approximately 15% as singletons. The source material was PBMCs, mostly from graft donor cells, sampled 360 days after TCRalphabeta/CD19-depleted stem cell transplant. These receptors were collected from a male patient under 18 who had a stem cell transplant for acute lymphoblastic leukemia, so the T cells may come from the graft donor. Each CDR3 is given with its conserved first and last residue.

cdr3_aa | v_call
CASTHRVLGHGYTF | TRBV6-1
CASSLESSDTYEQYF | TRBV7-6
CASRSSGEKLFF | TRBV12-3/TRBV12-4
CASSHGLGRPYEQYF | TRBV4-1
CAWSVLTGNQPQHF | TRBV30
CASSPEGGVPDTQYF | TRBV7-3
CASSEGANLAGGITYEQYF | TRBV4-1
CSARDGGTTSDTQYF | TRBV20-1
CASSPRQFTHSYEQYF | TRBV4-1
CASSLLRGHTEAFF | TRBV6-5
CASSPLLEQYF | TRBV18
CASSPPATTNEKLFF | TRBV14
CASSLGFGYEQYF | TRBV27
CSYWMETQYF | TRBV29-1
CASSLIYRDGYGYTF | TRBV5-6
CASSYTQGLTEAFF | TRBV14
CATSEALGEQYF | TRBV24-1
CASSPILDGYTF | TRBV9
CASSRDAAGIGSYNEQFF | TRBV11-2
CASTPVPGTGEHEQYF | TRBV6-2/TRBV6-3
CASRSSRGGYEQFF | TRBV11-2
CASSSVLGNEQFF | TRBV5-6
CASSLASGPSIEQYF | TRBV5-6
CASSDPPLNNEQFF | TRBV6-1
CASSGWDRFYGYTF | TRBV25-1
CASSLTGWQIALTGELFF | TRBV5-6
CSARGAPNRRGAEAFF | TRBV20-1
CASSPKRLAVSTDTQYF | TRBV27
CASSPRDQHTGELFF | TRBV5-1
CASSLSGRSYTQYF | TRBV7-2
CASSTSGRLSNEQFF | TRBV27
CASSLLGRSGVYEQFF | TRBV5-1
CASSLRQRLSYEQYF | TRBV5-1
CASDSPGTSGRMGPDTQYF | TRBV12-3/TRBV12-4
CASSFWLAGLTDTQYF | TRBV27
CASNRAGVKDTQYF | TRBV9
CASSEDSLAGAYEQYF | TRBV25-1
CSAAAYILAKNIQYF | TRBV29-1
CASSFRTEDAYEQYF | TRBV7-9
CASRVRESYNEQFF | TRBV5-1
CSVDGAGRNEQYF | TRBV29-1
CASSHRVGSSYEQYF | TRBV27
CAISELGVRAFF | TRBV10-3